This T cell receptor (beta chain) was identified in a study of regulatory T cells in long-lasting Graves disease. The table lists this clonotype with a few counts. Trimming left V 4 bases short and J 1 base short, with 16 bases between. The CDR3 is 17 residues long. CDR1 is KGHSH, CDR2 LQKENI, per germline. Arm-PCR with iRepertoire HTBI primers amplified the CDR3 regions for these TCR beta libraries. TCRdb reprocessed the multiplex PCR reads with MiXCR, giving one entry per CDR3 protein. The sample includes approximately 400,000 distinct CDR3 sequences, 15% of them seen just once. Time point specified: newly diagnosed GD, antithyroid drugs for less than 3 months. The TCR library used RNA extracted from PBMCs. Another study also made use of these data, one on T cells in Graves' hyperthyroidism and ophthalmopathy.

The sample here was peripheral blood mononuclear cells (PBMCs), taken at new diagnosis, from a patient treated with antithyroid drugs. The rearrangement uses TRBV18 and TRBJ2-2; D is possibly TRBD2 (5 bases). This clonotype originated in a woman aged 25-40 years with Graves disease. CDR3 DNA sequence: TGTGCCAGCTCACGGGGTATGCCGCGGGTGAACACCGGGGAGCTGTTTTTT. Amino acid sequence: CASSRGMPRVNTGELFF.